The 23 T cell receptor beta chains below come from one sample, sequenced in a study of PD-L1 blockade in urothelial cancer. Documented time point: pretreatment peripheral blood. Assay: immunoSEQ multiplex PCR; the TCRdb copy retains only in-frame clones and omits some. Of about 43,000 clones detected, 80% appear once; the ten largest clones hold 15% to 20%. The sample was PBMCs, taken around atezolizumab (anti-PD-L1) treatment. These receptors came from a man aged 55-75 years with urothelial cancer.

The genes are TRBV28 and TRBJ1-1, with 7 bases matching TRBD1. CDR3 length: 16 residues. V shed 7 bases, J shed 1 base, and the junction held 12 bases outside the gene matches. Germline lookup yields CDR1 MDHEN and CDR2 SYDVKM. The CDR3 region has the DNA TGTGCCAGCAACCCCGGGACAGCGATAAAGAACACTGAAGCTTTCTTT. As protein: CASNPGTAIKNTEAFF.

The rearrangement uses TRBV14 and TRBJ1-1, with 7 bases that match TRBD1. From germline, CDR1 is SGHDN and CDR2 FVKESK. The CDR3 consists of 15 residues. The V and J ends lost 4 bases and 1 base, in that order; junction bases with no gene match: 6. The CDR3 DNA follows: TGTGCCAGCAGCCCTAGGACAGGCGCGAACACTGAAGCTTTCTTT. Amino acid sequence: CASSPRTGANTEAFF.

The J gene is TRBJ1-1, the V gene TRBV7-9; D unresolved. Germline CDR1 and CDR2: SEHNR and FQNEAQ (reference sequence). V lost 5 bases and J lost 2, with 15 bases in between. This CDR3 contains 15 residues. CDR3 in amino acids: CASSQGGAGNTEAFF. The CDR3 nucleotides read TGTGCCAGCAGCCAAGGTGGAGCGGGCAACACTGAAGCTTTCTTT.

The chain links TRBV5-1 to TRBJ2-3, with 7 bases identical to TRBD1. V dropped 0 bases and J dropped 8; count of bases not matched to a gene: 6. The germline V gene encodes CDR1 SGHRS and CDR2 YFSETQ. The length of the CDR3 is 14 residues. CDR3 in DNA: TGCGCCAGCAGCTTGGGACAGGGCACGGGTACGCAGTATTTT. It translates to CASSLGQGTGTQYF.

This clone was recorded a few times. J is TRBJ1-1 and V is TRBV29-1; 9 nucleotides line up with TRBD1. The V gene end was trimmed by 4 bases and the J gene end by 5 bases; junction bases not matched to a gene: 8. The germline gives CDR1 SQVTM, CDR2 ANQGSEA. This CDR3 comprises 14 residues. CDR3: CSVGPRDRETEAFF. In DNA form, the CDR3 reads TGCAGCGTTGGGCCCCGGGACAGGGAAACTGAAGCTTTCTTT.

The rearrangement uses TRBV6-5 and TRBJ2-7; TRBD2 might be the D (5 bases). The ends were cut back, 3 bases at V and 3 bases at J, with 12 bases in the middle. Germline lookup yields CDR1 MNHEY and CDR2 SVGAGI. The CDR3 sequence is 14 residues long. In DNA form, the CDR3 reads TGTGCCAGCAGTTATACAGCAGGAGGCTACGAGCAGTACTTC. Amino acids: CASSYTAGGYEQYF.

The gene calls are TRBV28 and TRBJ1-4; no reliable D call. The CDR3 sequence is 12 residues long. Per the germline V gene, CDR1 is MDHEN and CDR2 is SYDVKM. Trimming removed 5 bases from V and 7 bases from J, with 8 bases in between. Here the CDR3 reads CASSRQFEKLFF. CDR3 bases: TGTGCCAGCAGTCGACAATTTGAAAAACTGTTTTTT.

This clone was seen a single time. This rearrangement joins TRBV19 to TRBJ2-7, with TRBD2 matching over 8 bases. V lost 4 bases and J lost 4; bases outside the gene matches: 6. The CDR3 is made up of 14 amino acids. Per germline, CDR1 LNHDA and CDR2 SQIVND (reference sequence). CDR3 sequence: CASSSPAGDYEQYF. CDR3 coding DNA: TGTGCCAGTAGTAGCCCAGCGGGAGATTACGAGCAGTACTTC. Variable domain in full (rest from reference TRBV19 and TRBJ2-7): DGGITQSPKYLFRKEGQNVTLSCEQNLNHDAMYWYRQDPGQGLRLIYYSQIVNDFQKGDIAEGYSVSREKKESFPLTVTSAQKNPTAFYLCASSSPAGDYEQYFGPGTRLTVT.

This clone was seen only a few times. The rearrangement uses TRBV29-1 and TRBJ1-1, with TRBD1 as a possible D gene (5 bases). The CDR3 covers 14 residues. CDR1 and CDR2 from the germline V gene are SQVTM and ANQGSEA. CDR3: CRPRGRELNTEAFF. For the CDR3, the DNA is TGCAGACCGCGGGGCCGGGAATTGAACACTGAAGCTTTCTTT.

The gene calls are TRBV5-5 and TRBJ2-7; weak D call: TRBD2 (7 bases). The CDR3 is 15 residues long. Germline CDR1 reads SGHKS; CDR2 reads YYEKEE (reference sequence). V lost 0 bases and J 4 bases, leaving 14 bases between the germline ends. The CDR3 region has the DNA TGTGCCAGCAGCTTGGCCCCCGGGGGGCTTTACGAGCAGTACTTC. Translation: CASSLAPGGLYEQYF.

The rearrangement links TRBV29-1 to TRBJ2-1; D is possibly TRBD1 (6 bases). The CDR3 is made up of 16 amino acids. Trimming stripped 7 bases from V and 2 bases from J, with 21 bases between. Germline V CDR1 and CDR2: SQVTM, ANQGSEA. The chain's CDR3 is CSAKGGSRGTYNEQFF. The CDR3 region has the DNA TGCAGCGCCAAGGGTGGGAGCAGGGGAACCTACAATGAGCAGTTCTTC.

This clone was observed a few times. V and J are TRBV5-5 and TRBJ2-5; possibly TRBD2 for D (7 bases). This CDR3 region has 15 residues. Germline loops: CDR1 SGHKS, CDR2 YYEKEE (reference sequence). V lost 5 bases, J lost 4 bases, and 18 bases lay in between. CDR3 sequence: CASREIGGGAETQYF. DNA for the CDR3: TGTGCCAGCAGGGAGATTGGGGGGGGCGCAGAGACCCAGTACTTC.

V usage is TRBV27 and J usage is TRBJ2-7; 9 nucleotides line up with TRBD1. Trimming removed 6 bases from V and 0 bases from J; junction bases left unmatched: 6. This CDR3 has 15 residues. In germline, CDR1 is MNHEY, CDR2 SMNVEV (reference sequence). CDR3 in amino acids: CASRLRDRASYEQYF. The CDR3 nucleotides are TGTGCCAGCAGGCTCCGGGACAGGGCCTCCTACGAGCAGTACTTC.

V usage is TRBV5-1 and J usage is TRBJ2-2, with a possible D match to TRBD2 (6 bases). Per the germline V gene, CDR1 is SGHRS and CDR2 is YFSETQ. Trimming stripped 0 bases from V and 0 bases from J, with 6 bases between. This CDR3 spans 15 amino acids. The CDR3 coding sequence is TGCGCCAGCAGCTTGGGGGGGGCGAACACCGGGGAGCTGTTTTTT. This sequence encodes CASSLGGANTGELFF.

The chain combines TRBV14 with TRBJ1-1, with D possibly TRBD1 on 5 matching bases. CDR3 length: 14 residues. V lost 4 bases and J lost 5, with 14 bases in between. Germline loops: CDR1 SGHDN, CDR2 FVKESK. The CDR3 region is CASSLWGGGTEAFF. The CDR3 nucleotides read TGTGCCAGCAGCCTCTGGGGCGGAGGGACTGAAGCTTTCTTT.

The gene calls are TRBV13 and TRBJ2-1; 11 nucleotides align to TRBD2. V lost 7 bases and J lost 0; bases outside the gene matches: 5. In germline, CDR1 is PRHDT, CDR2 FYEKMQ (reference sequence). This CDR3 has 16 amino acids. This chain's CDR3 is CASKLAGASSYNEQFF. The CDR3 DNA reads TGTGCCAGCAAACTAGCGGGAGCCAGCTCCTACAATGAGCAGTTCTTC.

This chain uses TRBV4-2 with TRBJ2-2; 11 bases line up with TRBD2. The CDR3 totals 18 residues. Germline CDR1 is LGHNA and CDR2 is YNFKEQ. With V trimmed by 0 bases and J by 4 bases, 7 bases remained unmatched. This CDR3 reads CASSQEVAGGPGTGELFF. The CDR3 coding sequence is TGTGCCAGCAGCCAAGAAGTAGCGGGGGGGCCGGGCACCGGGGAGCTGTTTTTT.

As DNA, the CDR3 is TGTGCCAGCAGCTTAGGTCATAGAGCGGGGATTTACAATGAGCAGTTCTTC. Translation: CASSLGHRAGIYNEQFF. The chain has TRBV11-2 and TRBJ2-1; the match to TRBD2 covers 7 bases. CDR3 length: 17 residues. V trimming: 1 base; J trimming: 4 bases; junction bases outside the gene matches: 10. From germline, CDR1 is SGHAT and CDR2 FQNNGV.

This chain connects TRBV5-6 to TRBJ1-5; D gene unclear. The CDR3 spans 16 residues. Deletions cut 4 bases from V and 1 base from J, with 15 bases between. From germline, CDR1 is SGHDT and CDR2 YYEEEE. The CDR3 region has the DNA TGTGCCAGCAGCGCCCTGGGAGGACCCAGCAATCAGCCCCAGCATTTT. It is translated as CASSALGGPSNQPQHF. The full variable domain, with the rest looked up from reference TRBV5-6 and TRBJ1-5, is DAGVTQSPTHLIKTRGQQVTLRCSPKSGHDTVSWYQQALGQGPQFIFQYYEEEERQRGNFPDRFSGHQFPNYSSELNVNALLLGDSALYLCASSALGGPSNQPQHFGDGTRLSIL.

J is TRBJ1-1 and V is TRBV20-1, with 7 bases aligning to TRBD1. This CDR3 spans 11 amino acids. Germline V gene lookup returns CDR1 DFQATT and CDR2 SNEGSKA (reference sequence). The ends lost 6 bases at V and 8 bases at J; junction bases unmatched: 6. The CDR3 DNA reads TGCAGTGCCGACCCGGGACAGGAAGCTTTCTTT. It encodes CSADPGQEAFF.

V gene TRBV5-1 combines with J gene TRBJ2-5; tentative D call: TRBD1 (5 bases). This CDR3 has 17 residues. The V end was cut by 0 bases, the J end by 2 bases, with 17 bases between. CDR1 and CDR2 from the germline V gene are SGHRS and YFSETQ. In DNA, the CDR3 is TGCGCCAGCAGCTTGGCCTTACAGGCCCGCTCACAAGAGACCCAGTACTTC. It specifies CASSLALQARSQETQYF.

The V gene is TRBV6-5, the J gene TRBJ2-1; 10 positions agree with TRBD2. The germline gives CDR1 MNHEY, CDR2 SVGAGI. This CDR3 region has 15 residues. The trim removed 5 bases at V and 7 bases at J, leaving 8 bases unmatched. CDR3 in DNA: TGTGCCAGCAGTGGTTTAGCGGGAGGAGGGAATGAGCAGTTCTTC. Translating gives CASSGLAGGGNEQFF.

The chain has TRBV7-2 and TRBJ2-5; 10 nucleotides match TRBD2. J lost 7 bases, V lost 2 bases, and 7 bases had no gene match. The CDR3 is 15 amino acids. Germline CDR1 and CDR2: SGHTA and FQGNSA. CDR3 nucleotide sequence: TGTGCCAGCAGCTTATCTAGCGGGGGAGCAGGGACCCAGTACTTC. Protein: CASSLSSGGAGTQYF.